The 15 T cell receptor beta chains reported below all come from one sample, sequenced in a study of cytomegalovirus exposure and HLA in healthy donors. PCR was performed using 60 Vbeta and 13 Jbeta primers. Clones were sequenced by immunoSEQ multiplex PCR, and TCRdb holds only the in-frame ones, with some missing. The sample carries 110,000 to 150,000 clones, more than 7.5% recorded once. Sequenced material: PBMCs. Source of these receptors: a man aged 45-60 years in good health and CMV-seronegative.

The chain links TRBV6-1 to TRBJ1-5, with D perhaps matching TRBD1 (5 bases). Germline-derived CDR1 and CDR2 are MNHNS and SASEGT. The CDR3 is made up of 14 amino acids. The germline V and J ends were trimmed by 4 bases and 2 bases, with 9 bases remaining between them. The CDR3 here is CASSAGVGNQPQHF. In nucleotides, the CDR3 is TGTGCCAGCAGTGCGGGGGTTGGCAATCAGCCCCAGCATTTT.

This clone was found a few times. V is TRBV5-1 and J is TRBJ1-1, with D possibly being TRBD1 (5 bases). This CDR3 comprises 14 residues. Trimming pared 4 bases from V and 4 bases from J, leaving 14 bases between. Germline values: CDR1 SGHRS, CDR2 YFSETQ. The chain's CDR3 is CASSLAQVGTEAFF. The CDR3 DNA reads TGCGCCAGCAGCCTGGCACAGGTGGGCACTGAAGCTTTCTTT.

This clone was observed a few times. The chain couples TRBV18 to TRBJ1-1, with TRBD1 matching 8 bases. V shed 6 bases, J shed 2 bases, and the junction held 2 bases outside the gene matches. CDR3 size: 13 residues. Germline values: CDR1 KGHSH, CDR2 LQKENI. The CDR3 reads CASSQGANTEAFF. CDR3 nucleotide sequence: TGTGCCAGCTCCCAGGGGGCAAACACTGAAGCTTTCTTT.

This clone was observed a few times. The chain is built from TRBV2 and TRBJ1-1, with 8 positions matching TRBD1. The trim removed 2 bases at V and 4 bases at J, leaving 6 bases unmatched. Per the germline V gene, CDR1 is SNHLY and CDR2 is FYNNEI. The CDR3 runs to 15 residues. CDR3 sequence reads: CASSEQGATITEAFF. CDR3 nucleotide sequence: TGTGCCAGCAGTGAACAGGGGGCGACGATCACTGAAGCTTTCTTT.

This clone has just a few counts. This chain connects TRBV18 to TRBJ1-5; a possible D gene is TRBD1 (6 bases). This CDR3 is built from 14 residues. CDR1 KGHSH and CDR2 LQKENI come from the germline V gene. Trimming took 3 bases from V and 4 from J, leaving 10 bases between them. CDR3 nucleotide sequence: TGTGCCAGCTCACCGGGGGCAGAAAATCAGCCCCAGCATTTT. It specifies CASSPGAENQPQHF. The full variable domain, with the rest looked up from reference TRBV18 and TRBJ1-5, is NAGVMQNPRHLVRRRGQEARLRCSPMKGHSHVYWYRQLPEEGLKFMVYLQKENIIDESGMPKERFSAEFPKEGPSILRIQQVVRGDSAAYFCASSPGAENQPQHFGDGTRLSIL.

This clone showed up just a few times. V and J are TRBV5-6 and TRBJ1-3; 10 bases are shared with TRBD1. The CDR3 contains 16 residues. Per the germline V gene, CDR1 is SGHDT and CDR2 is YYEEEE. The V segment lost 0 bases and the J segment 2 bases; nucleotides outside the gene matches: 2. The CDR3 DNA reads TGTGCCAGCAGCTTGGCTGGGACAGGGGCTGGAAACACCATATATTTT. Residues: CASSLAGTGAGNTIYF.

This clone has only a few counts. The J gene is TRBJ1-3, the V gene TRBV5-1; no clear D. Per the germline V gene, CDR1 is SGHRS and CDR2 is YFSETQ. The CDR3 consists of 13 residues. Trimming stripped 3 bases from V and 2 bases from J, with 6 bases between. CDR3 sequence: CASSSVTGNTIYF. In DNA, the CDR3 is TGCGCCAGCAGCTCCGTAACTGGAAACACCATATATTTT.

V gene TRBV7-9 combines with J gene TRBJ2-5; the D gene is possibly TRBD2 (6 bases). Trimming cost V 7 bases and J 11 bases, with 26 bases left between them. The CDR3 extends over 15 amino acids. Germline lookup yields CDR1 SEHNR and CDR2 FQNEAQ (reference sequence). The CDR3 nucleotides are TGTGCCAGCACCACTACGATGGGGGAGGATCTAGAGCAGTACTTC. Translated, it gives CASTTTMGEDLEQYF.

The table lists this clone with a few counts. This chain connects TRBV6-1 to TRBJ2-5, with 10 bases fitting TRBD2. V lost 3 bases to trimming and J lost 2 bases; unmatched junction nucleotides: 6. The germline V gene encodes CDR1 MNHNS and CDR2 SASEGT. The CDR3 is 16 residues long. The CDR3 region is CASSDPSGGRQETQYF. The CDR3 nucleotides read TGTGCCAGCAGTGACCCTAGCGGGGGTCGACAAGAGACCCAGTACTTC.

This clone was counted a few times. The chain recombines TRBV6-1 with TRBJ1-1, with D possibly being TRBD1 (6 bases). Trimming pared 5 bases from V and 9 bases from J, leaving 16 bases between. Germline V gene lookup returns CDR1 MNHNS and CDR2 SASEGT. The CDR3 loop spans 13 amino acids. CDR3 in amino acids: CASSTSGTNQAFF. CDR3 nucleotide sequence: TGTGCCAGCAGTACTTCCGGGACAAACCAAGCTTTCTTT.

The rearrangement links TRBV5-4 to TRBJ1-2; D uncertain. The length of the CDR3 is 14 residues. CDR1 is SGHNT and CDR2 is YYREEE in the germline V gene (reference sequence). V dropped 2 bases and J dropped 4 bases, with 12 bases sitting between them. As DNA, the CDR3 is TGTGCCAGCAGCTTAGACGCGGCGGGCTATGGCTACACCTTC. It is translated as CASSLDAAGYGYTF.

This clone was seen a handful of times. V gene TRBV6-5 combines with J gene TRBJ2-5; possibly TRBD2 for D (6 bases). Germline loops: CDR1 MNHEY, CDR2 SVGAGI. The CDR3 totals 14 residues. V lost 6 bases and J lost 5, with 16 bases in between. In nucleotides, the CDR3 is TGTGCCAGCAGAGGAGGAGGGGAATCGGAGACCCAGTACTTC. The encoded protein is CASRGGGESETQYF.

This clone was seen a few times. The V and J genes are TRBV5-1 and TRBJ2-5; D is possibly TRBD1 (7 bases). Trimming took 3 bases from V and 3 from J, leaving 12 bases between them. Germline V lookup: CDR1 SGHRS, CDR2 YFSETQ. CDR3 size: 14 residues. The CDR3 loop is CASSSGDSEETQYF. CDR3 sequence (DNA): TGCGCCAGCAGCTCGGGGGACAGTGAAGAGACCCAGTACTTC. Full variable domain (outside the CDR3, taken from reference TRBV5-1 and TRBJ2-5): KAGVTQTPRYLIKTRGQQVTLSCSPISGHRSVSWYQQTPGQGLQFLFEYFSETQRNKGNFPGRFSGRQFSNSRSEMNVSTLELGDSALYLCASSSGDSEETQYFGPGTRLLVL.

The chain combines TRBV5-1 with TRBJ1-1; D not resolved. This CDR3 region has 16 residues. Germline V lookup: CDR1 SGHRS, CDR2 YFSETQ. V was cut by 4 bases and J by 0 bases, with 16 bases left in between. The CDR3 nucleotides read TGCGCCAGCAGCAATGATTACAGTGTCATGAACACTGAAGCTTTCTTT. Translation gives CASSNDYSVMNTEAFF. Full variable domain (remainder filled in from reference TRBV5-1 and TRBJ1-1): KAGVTQTPRYLIKTRGQQVTLSCSPISGHRSVSWYQQTPGQGLQFLFEYFSETQRNKGNFPGRFSGRQFSNSRSEMNVSTLELGDSALYLCASSNDYSVMNTEAFFGQGTRLTVV.

This clone was seen only a few times. V is TRBV7-8 and J is TRBJ2-7; 7 nucleotides line up with TRBD1. Germline V CDR1 and CDR2: SGHVS, FQNEAQ. The CDR3 length is 14 residues. V dropped 7 bases and J dropped 6; count of bases not matched to a gene: 12. Here the CDR3 reads CASMPTGLVGEQYF. CDR3 nucleotide sequence: TGTGCCAGCATGCCGACAGGGTTAGTAGGCGAGCAGTACTTC. The full variable domain, its missing parts supplied by reference TRBV7-8 and TRBJ2-7, is GAGVSQSPRYKVAKRGQDVALRCDPISGHVSLFWYQQALGQGPEFLTYFQNEAQLDKSGLPSDRFFAERPEGSVSTLKIQRTQQEDSAVYLCASMPTGLVGEQYFGPGTRLTVT.